This T cell receptor beta chain comes out of a study of spatial heterogeneity in lung cancer (dated by TCRdb to 2018 to 2020). Regarding the research as a whole: Beta-chain transcripts were consistently detected in greater numbers than alpha-chain transcripts, which likely reflects a higher abundance of beta-chain transcripts. In the raw uncorrected reads, each unique combination of TCR and UMI appeared on average more than ten times. In non-small cell lung cancer, the study quantitatively compared TCR alpha and beta repertoires across several tumor regions, matched nontumor lung, and blood. The study linked features of the TCR repertoire to counts of nonsynonymous mutations, which were determined by whole-exome sequencing of tumor tissue. Both alpha and beta chains were TCR-sequenced in samples taken at surgery, namely 220 tumor regions, around 61 matched nontumor lung samples and approximately 51 PBMC samples.

Sample time point, as interpreted from the label and publication: sample taken at primary tumor resection. For TCR sequencing, whole RNA was extracted from tumor and nontumor lung tissue, or from cryopreserved PBMC samples, and no cell sorting was done. The donors were 70 or so patients from the lung TRACERx cohort who had early-stage, untreated non-small cell lung cancer. Only patients for whom sufficient RNA was available from at least two tumor regions were selected for TCR sequencing. Before being selected, tumor and adjacent nontumor lung specimens were reviewed by a lung pathologist. To prepare the library, 5' RACE was applied. TCRdb lists the instrument as NextSeq 500. To allow correction of PCR and sequencing errors, the TCR library protocol tagged every TCR cDNA molecule with a unique molecular identifier. The authors' analysis ran thus. TCR identification, UMI-based error correction and CDR3 extraction were all carried out with Decombinator tools. Expanded TCRs were defined as those above a frequency of 2 per 1,000, corresponding to the top 1% of the tumor frequency distribution. Each repertoire was subsampled 100 times to 5,000 TCRs, after which Renyi diversity was computed with the R vegan package. CDR3 similarity networks were built from amino acid triplet string-kernel similarity, connecting CDR3s with pairwise similarity above 0.82. TCRdb reran the public reads through fastp at Q25 and MiXCR, keeping productive beta chains. Merged by CDR3 protein, the rows form single entries marked with the most common genes and DNA. The V and J calls shown here were made by TCRdb, not taken from the authors' results. The sample data list about 6,900 distinct CDR3 sequences, and roughly 4.3% of these were observed just once. Together, the top ten hold 20% to 25% of the sample.

The CDR3, from cysteine to phenylalanine, totals 14 residues. The entry retains the CDR3 DNA only, 42 bases that are in frame from base 1. CDR1 DFQATT and CDR2 SNEGSKA are derived from the germline V gene (reference sequence). Between the V and J ends, shortened by 6 bases and 1 base respectively, the junction contains 14 bases. Relative to its sample, this clonotype is medium-sized (0.01 to 0.1%). This clone's antigen is unknown. Base qualities are not provided; no much larger clone lies one nucleotide away. This beta chain is a stray read from a library made for alpha chains; its abundance is not meaningful. Study-level results and caveats: Confirming at a functional level the hypothesis that regional TCRs recognize regional mutations was considered to require additional single-cell paired TCR alpha and beta sequencing.

This receptor was taken from a female donor with early-stage non-small cell lung cancer. This chain is built from TRBV20-1 and TRBJ2-3; a tentative D call is TRBD2 (5 bases match). The material sequenced was normal lung tissue next to the tumor, taken at surgery. The CDR3 protein is CSADNAGGTDTQYF. In nucleotides, the sequence is TGCAGTGCCGACAACGCGGGCGGCACAGATACGCAGTATTTT.